This T cell receptor beta chain is drawn from a study of cytomegalovirus exposure and HLA in healthy donors. The PCR employed 60 Vbeta primers together with 13 Jbeta primers. Authors' data handling: Around 11 million shared chains were among around 80 million unique TCR beta chains counted in a later analysis. Clones were read by immunoSEQ multiplex PCR, and TCRdb kept only the in-frame ones, dropping some. The V and J calls and the clone size are those of that table, but D and trimming were determined from the DNA. Of about 160,000 clones in the sample, over 60% are singletons; the top ten hold about 2.7%. This CDR3 is built from 13 residues. V dropped 5 bases and J dropped 15; count of bases not matched to a gene: 12. CDR1 is MNHEY, CDR2 SMNVEV, per germline (reference sequence). Concerning this clone itself: Its antigen remains unknown.

General observations from the study: Reports credit the classifier with highly specific, highly sensitive diagnosis of cytomegalovirus status. Common viral pathogens (according to a later analysis) appeared linked to several of the most significant clusters.

The chain recombines TRBV27 with TRBJ2-1; 8 bases agree with TRBD2. This TCR was sampled from a woman in her thirties in good health and CMV-seronegative. Sample: PBMCs. Here the CDR3 DNA reads TGTGCCAGCAGTCCCCTTGATAGCGGGAACCTGTTCTTC. Translation gives CASSPLDSGNLFF.